Reported below is one T cell receptor beta chain. This sample was included in a study of shared clonotypes between healthy human individuals. V was trimmed by 7 bases and J by 0 bases, leaving 13 bases between them. The V gene's germline CDR1 is MNHNS and CDR2 SASEGT. This CDR3 spans 15 amino acids. Clones were sequenced by immunoSEQ multiplex PCR, and TCRdb holds only the in-frame ones, with some missing. The sample contains fewer than 3 million clones, just under 95% of which appear only once. The TCR comes from a man aged 18 to 35 in good health. Some clones in this sample may be carry-over from other donors' samples. The J gene is TRBJ1-3, the V gene TRBV6-1; maybe TRBD1 (5 bases). Sequenced input: naive CD4+ T cells from PBMCs. Subset specified: CD45RA+ positively selected. CDR3: CASKPAGNSGNTIYF. The CDR3, as DNA: TGTGCCAGCAAGCCGGCAGGGAACTCTGGAAACACCATATATTTT.